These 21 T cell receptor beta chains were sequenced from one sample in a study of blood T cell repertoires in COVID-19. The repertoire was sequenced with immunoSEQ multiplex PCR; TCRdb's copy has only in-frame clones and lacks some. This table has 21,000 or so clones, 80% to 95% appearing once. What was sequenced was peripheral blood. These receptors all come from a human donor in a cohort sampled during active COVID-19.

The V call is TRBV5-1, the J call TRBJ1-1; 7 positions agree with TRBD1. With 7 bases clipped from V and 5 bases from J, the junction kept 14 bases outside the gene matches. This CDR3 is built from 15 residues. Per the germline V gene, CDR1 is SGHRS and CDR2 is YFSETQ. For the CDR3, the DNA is TGCGCCAGCCAAGGGGGATTAGGGGGCAATACTGAAGCTTTCTTT. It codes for CASQGGLGGNTEAFF.

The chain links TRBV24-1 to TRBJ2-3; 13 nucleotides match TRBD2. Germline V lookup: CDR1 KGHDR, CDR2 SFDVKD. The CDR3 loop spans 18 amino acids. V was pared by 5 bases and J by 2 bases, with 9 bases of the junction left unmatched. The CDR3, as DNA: TGTGCCACCAGTGGTGTGACTAGCGGGGGGTACCCCACAGATACGCAGTATTTT. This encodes CATSGVTSGGYPTDTQYF.

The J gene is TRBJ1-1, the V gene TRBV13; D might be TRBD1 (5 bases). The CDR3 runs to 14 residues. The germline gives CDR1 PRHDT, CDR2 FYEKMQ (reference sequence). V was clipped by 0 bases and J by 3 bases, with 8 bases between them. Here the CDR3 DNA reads TGTGCCAGCAGCTTAGGCGGAGGGGACACTGAAGCTTTCTTT. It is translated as CASSLGGGDTEAFF.

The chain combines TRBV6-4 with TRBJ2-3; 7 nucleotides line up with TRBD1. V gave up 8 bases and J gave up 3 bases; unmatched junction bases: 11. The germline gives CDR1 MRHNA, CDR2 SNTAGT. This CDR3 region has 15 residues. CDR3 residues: CASCDYRGATDTQYF. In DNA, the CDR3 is TGTGCCAGCTGCGACTACAGGGGAGCGACAGATACGCAGTATTTT.

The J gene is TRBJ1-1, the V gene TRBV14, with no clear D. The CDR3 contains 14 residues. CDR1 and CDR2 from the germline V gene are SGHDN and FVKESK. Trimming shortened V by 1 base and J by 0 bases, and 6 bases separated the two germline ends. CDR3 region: CASSQGLLNTEAFF. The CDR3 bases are TGTGCCAGCAGCCAAGGGCTCTTGAACACTGAAGCTTTCTTT.

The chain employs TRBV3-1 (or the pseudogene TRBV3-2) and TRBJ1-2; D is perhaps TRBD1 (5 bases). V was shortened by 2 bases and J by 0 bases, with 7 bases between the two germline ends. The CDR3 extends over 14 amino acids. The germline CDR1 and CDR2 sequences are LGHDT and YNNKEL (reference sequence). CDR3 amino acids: CASSQWGANYGYTF. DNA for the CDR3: TGTGCCAGCAGCCAATGGGGGGCTAACTATGGCTACACCTTC.

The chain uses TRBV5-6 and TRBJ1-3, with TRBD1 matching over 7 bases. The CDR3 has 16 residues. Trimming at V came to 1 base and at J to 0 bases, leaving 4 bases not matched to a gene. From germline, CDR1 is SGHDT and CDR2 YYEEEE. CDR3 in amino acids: CASSLMGQYSGNTIYF. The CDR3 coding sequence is TGTGCCAGCAGCTTGATGGGACAGTACTCTGGAAACACCATATATTTT.

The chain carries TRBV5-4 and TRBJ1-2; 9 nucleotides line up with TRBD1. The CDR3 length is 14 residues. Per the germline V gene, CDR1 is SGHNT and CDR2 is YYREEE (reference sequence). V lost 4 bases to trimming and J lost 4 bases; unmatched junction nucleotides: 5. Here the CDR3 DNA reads TGTGCCAGCAGCCCGGGACAGGGCCGCTATGGCTACACCTTC. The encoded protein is CASSPGQGRYGYTF.

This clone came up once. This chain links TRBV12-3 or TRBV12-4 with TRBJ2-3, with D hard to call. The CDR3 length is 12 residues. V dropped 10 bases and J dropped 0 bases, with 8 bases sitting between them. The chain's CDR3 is CATKLSTDTQYF. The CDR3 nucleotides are TGTGCCACCAAACTAAGCACAGATACGCAGTATTTT.

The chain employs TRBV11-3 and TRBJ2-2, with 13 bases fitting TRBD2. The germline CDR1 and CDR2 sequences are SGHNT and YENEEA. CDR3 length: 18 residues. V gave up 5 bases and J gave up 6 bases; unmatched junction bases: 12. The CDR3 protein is CASSQYTLAGGLPGELFF. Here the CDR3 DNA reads TGTGCCAGCAGCCAGTATACACTAGCGGGGGGGCTCCCCGGGGAGCTGTTTTTT. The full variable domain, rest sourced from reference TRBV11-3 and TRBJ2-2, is EAGVVQSPRYKIIEKKQPVAFWCNPISGHNTLYWYLQNLGQGPELLIRYENEEAVDDSQLPKDRFSAERLKGVDSTLKIQPAELGDSAVYLCASSQYTLAGGLPGELFFGEGSRLTVL.

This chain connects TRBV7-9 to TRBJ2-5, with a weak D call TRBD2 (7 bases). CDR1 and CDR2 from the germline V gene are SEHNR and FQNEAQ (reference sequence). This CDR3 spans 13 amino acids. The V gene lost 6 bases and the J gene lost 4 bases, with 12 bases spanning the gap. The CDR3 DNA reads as TGTGCCAGCAGGTCAGGGGAGGGAGAGACCCAGTACTTC. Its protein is CASRSGEGETQYF.

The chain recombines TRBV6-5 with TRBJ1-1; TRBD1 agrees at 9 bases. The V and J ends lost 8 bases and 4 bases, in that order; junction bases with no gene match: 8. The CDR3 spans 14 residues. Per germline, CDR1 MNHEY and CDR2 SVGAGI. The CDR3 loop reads CASAAGTGFTEAFF. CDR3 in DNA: TGTGCCAGCGCTGCCGGGACAGGGTTCACTGAAGCTTTCTTT.

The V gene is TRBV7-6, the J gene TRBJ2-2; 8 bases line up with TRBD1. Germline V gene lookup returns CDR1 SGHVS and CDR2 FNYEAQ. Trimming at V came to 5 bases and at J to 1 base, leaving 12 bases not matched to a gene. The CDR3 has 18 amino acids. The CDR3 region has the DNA TGTGCCAGCAGCCCCCATCTTCCGGGACAGGAGAACACCGGGGAGCTGTTTTTT. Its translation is CASSPHLPGQENTGELFF.

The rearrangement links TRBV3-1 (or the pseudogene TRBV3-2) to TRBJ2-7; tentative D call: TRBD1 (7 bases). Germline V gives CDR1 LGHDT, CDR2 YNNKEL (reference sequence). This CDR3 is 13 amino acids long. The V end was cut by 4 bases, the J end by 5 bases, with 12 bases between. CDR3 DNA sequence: TGTGCCAGCAGCCCCGACAGGGAGGACGAGCAGTACTTC. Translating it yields CASSPDREDEQYF.

The CDR3 coding sequence is TGTGCCAGCTCATCGACAGGGGATGGTTTCGGCAATCAGCCCCAGCATTTT. Translation gives CASSSTGDGFGNQPQHF. The V gene is TRBV18, the J gene TRBJ1-5; 8 bases agree with TRBD1. The CDR3 is 17 amino acids. CDR1 and CDR2 from the germline V gene are KGHSH and LQKENI. V shed 5 bases and J 2 bases; nucleotides not matched to a gene: 11. The entire variable domain, with the rest obtained from reference TRBV18 and TRBJ1-5, is as follows: NAGVMQNPRHLVRRRGQEARLRCSPMKGHSHVYWYRQLPEEGLKFMVYLQKENIIDESGMPKERFSAEFPKEGPSILRIQQVVRGDSAAYFCASSSTGDGFGNQPQHFGDGTRLSIL.

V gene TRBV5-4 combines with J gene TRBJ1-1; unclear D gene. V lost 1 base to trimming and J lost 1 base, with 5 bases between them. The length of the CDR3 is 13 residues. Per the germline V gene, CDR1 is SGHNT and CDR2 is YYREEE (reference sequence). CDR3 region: CASSLRENTEAFF. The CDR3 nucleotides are TGTGCCAGCAGCTTGAGAGAGAACACTGAAGCTTTCTTT.

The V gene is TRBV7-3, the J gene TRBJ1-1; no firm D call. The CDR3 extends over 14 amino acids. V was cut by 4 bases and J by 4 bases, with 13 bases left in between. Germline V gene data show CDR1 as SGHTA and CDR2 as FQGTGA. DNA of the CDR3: TGTGCCAGCAGCTCCTCGTCGGGGTCCACTGAAGCTTTCTTT. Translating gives CASSSSSGSTEAFF.

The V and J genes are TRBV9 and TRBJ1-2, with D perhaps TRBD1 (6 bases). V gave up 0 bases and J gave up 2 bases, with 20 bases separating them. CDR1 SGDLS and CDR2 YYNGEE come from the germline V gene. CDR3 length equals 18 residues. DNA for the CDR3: TGTGCCAGCAGCGTAGTCCCGGAATGGGGACACCTAAACTATGGCTACACCTTC. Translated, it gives CASSVVPEWGHLNYGYTF.

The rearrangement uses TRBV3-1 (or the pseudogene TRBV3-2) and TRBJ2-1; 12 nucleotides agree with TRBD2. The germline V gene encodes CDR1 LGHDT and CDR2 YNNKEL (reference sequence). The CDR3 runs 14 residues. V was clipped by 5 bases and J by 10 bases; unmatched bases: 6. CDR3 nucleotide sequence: TGTGCCAGCAGCGACCGTGGGACTAGCGGGGAGCAGTTCTTC. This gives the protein CASSDRGTSGEQFF.

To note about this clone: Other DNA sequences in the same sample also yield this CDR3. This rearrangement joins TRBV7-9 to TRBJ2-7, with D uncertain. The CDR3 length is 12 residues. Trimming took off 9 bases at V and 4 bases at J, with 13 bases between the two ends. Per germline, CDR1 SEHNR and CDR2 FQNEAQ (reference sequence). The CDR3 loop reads CASSPPLYEQYF. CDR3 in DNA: TGTGCCAGTAGCCCTCCTCTGTACGAGCAGTACTTC.

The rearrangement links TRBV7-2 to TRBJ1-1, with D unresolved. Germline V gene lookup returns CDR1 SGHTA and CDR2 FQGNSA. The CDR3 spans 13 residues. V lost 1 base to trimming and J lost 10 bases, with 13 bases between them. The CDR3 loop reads CASSLGPITPAFF. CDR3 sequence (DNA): TGTGCCAGCAGCTTAGGGCCGATCACCCCAGCTTTCTTT.